In its sample, the clone carrying this T cell receptor beta chain was seen many times. This specimen belongs to a study of Graves' ophthalmopathy and Graves' hyperthyroidism. Amplified TCR beta CDR3 regions were obtained using RNA transcripts as template. Second-round multiplex PCR came after first-round RT-PCR with HTBI primers. TCRdb reprocessed the multiplex PCR reads via MiXCR and lists one record per CDR3 protein. The sample lists roughly 410,000 distinct CDR3 sequences, over 15% occurring once. V was clipped by 8 bases and J by 4 bases, with 9 bases between them. Per the germline V gene, CDR1 is SEHNR and CDR2 is FQNEAQ (reference sequence). This CDR3 has 12 residues.

This clonotype was sampled from a woman aged 18-30 years with stable Graves' hyperthyroidism. V is TRBV7-9 and J is TRBJ1-5, with no clear D. Input material: peripheral blood. The DNA for the CDR3 is TGTGCCAGCTCACCCGAAAATCAGCCCCAGCATTTT. Translation: CASSPENQPQHF.